A selection of T cell receptor beta chains follows, all from one sample in a study of blood T cell repertoires in COVID-19. The repertoire was sequenced with immunoSEQ multiplex PCR; TCRdb's copy has only in-frame clones and lacks some. Altogether about 360,000 clones are present, 85% to 90% being singletons, with the ten largest covering roughly 3.1%. The sequenced sample consisted of peripheral blood. The origin of the receptors is a human donor in a cohort sampled during active COVID-19. The CDR3 runs from the conserved cysteine through the conserved F or W. The D gene is left open where the match is weak. The size of a clone is reported for some rows only, either as once, few or many, or as a class for expanded clones.

- TRBJ2-5 - TRBV12-3/TRBV12-4 CASSLLARETQYF TGTGCCAGCAGTTTACTAGCTAGAGAGACCCAGTACTTC
- TRBJ2-5 TRBD2 TRBV7-8 CASGPQFVGGPGETQYF TGTGCCAGCGGCCCCCAGTTTGTGGGAGGGCCTGGAGAGACCCAGTACTTC
- TRBJ1-5 - TRBV6-5 CASSRDRWSQPQHF TGTGCCAGCAGTAGAGACAGGTGGAGTCAGCCCCAGCATTTT
- TRBJ1-2 TRBD1 TRBV6-5 CASSRQRTGIEGYTF TGTGCCAGCAGTAGACAAAGGACAGGGATAGAAGGCTACACCTTC
- TRBJ2-2 TRBD2 TRBV28 CASSSSGRGTGELFF TGTGCCAGCAGTTCTAGCGGGAGAGGAACCGGGGAGCTGTTTTTT
- TRBJ2-1 - TRBV7-9 CASSSEQGNKHNEQFF TGTGCCAGCAGCTCGGAACAGGGAAACAAACACAATGAGCAGTTCTTC
- TRBJ1-3 - TRBV6-5 CASRAAGTRYTIYF TGTGCCAGCAGGGCAGCGGGGACTAGGTACACCATATATTTT
- TRBJ1-2 - TRBV7-8 CASSLLGSSVYGYTF TGTGCCAGCAGCTTACTAGGATCTTCGGTCTATGGCTACACCTTC
- TRBJ1-2 - TRBV6-5 CASSYSPSVQGYTF TGTGCCAGCAGTTACTCCCCAAGTGTCCAGGGCTACACCTTC
once TRBJ1-3 TRBD1 TRBV4-2 CASSQEDGQGNTIYF TGTGCCAGCAGCCAAGAGGATGGACAGGGGAACACCATATATTTT
- TRBJ2-1 TRBD2 TRBV29-1 CSCELAGYNEQFF TGCAGTTGCGAGCTAGCGGGGTACAATGAGCAGTTCTTC
- TRBJ2-5 - TRBV7-9 CASSPPGYRGETQYF TGTGCCAGCAGCCCCCCCGGCTACCGAGGGGAGACCCAGTACTTC
once TRBJ1-5 - TRBV14 CASSPPPGNEDQPQHF TGTGCCAGCAGCCCCCCCCCGGGGAATGAGGATCAGCCCCAGCATTTT
- TRBJ2-7 - TRBV2 CASRPSGNPYEQYF TGTGCCAGCAGGCCCTCGGGTAATCCCTACGAGCAGTACTTC
- TRBJ2-5 TRBD2 TRBV5-4 CASSSKPGGVKETQYF TGTGCCAGCAGCTCGAAGCCCGGGGGGGTAAAAGAGACCCAGTACTTC
- TRBJ2-7 TRBD2 TRBV5-1 CASSLAPSGSYEQYF TGCGCCAGCAGCTTGGCACCTAGCGGTTCCTACGAGCAGTACTTC
- TRBJ1-3 - TRBV7-8 CASSPRAASSGNTIYF TGTGCCAGCAGCCCCAGGGCAGCGAGCTCTGGAAACACCATATATTTT
- TRBJ2-2 TRBD2 TRBV25-1 CASSTPGLVGRGGELFF TGTGCCAGCAGTACCCCGGGACTAGTCGGGAGGGGCGGGGAGCTGTTTTTT
- TRBJ1-3 TRBD1 TRBV5-1 CASSLRQGEGNTIYF TGCGCCAGCAGCCTCCGACAGGGGGAGGGAAACACCATATATTTT
- TRBJ2-3 TRBD2 TRBV30 CAWSEGGGTDTQYF TGTGCCTGGAGTGAAGGCGGGGGAACAGATACGCAGTATTTT
- TRBJ2-7 - TRBV2 CASSESSLGTFSYEQYF TGTGCCAGCAGTGAAAGTTCCCTTGGGACTTTTAGCTACGAGCAGTACTTC
- TRBJ1-2 TRBD1 TRBV19 CASSPTGANYGYTF TGTGCCAGTAGCCCGACAGGGGCTAACTATGGCTACACCTTC
- TRBJ1-2 - TRBV9 CASSVGAADGYTF TGTGCCAGCAGCGTGGGGGCAGCGGATGGCTACACCTTC
- TRBJ1-4 - TRBV3-1/TRBV3-2 CASSQGLNLVEKLFF TGTGCCAGCAGCCAAGGCCTTAACTTGGTGGAAAAACTGTTTTTT
- TRBJ2-7 TRBD1 TRBV15 CATSRDLPRQGLGFGYEQYF TGTGCCACCAGCAGAGATTTACCCCGACAGGGGCTCGGTTTTGGCTACGAGCAGTACTTC
- TRBJ1-3 - TRBV2 CASSGQGSSGNTIYF TGTGCCAGCAGCGGACAAGGGTCCTCTGGAAACACCATATATTTT
once TRBJ2-5 TRBD2 TRBV7-9 CASSLAAWASGGQQETQYF TGTGCCAGCAGCTTAGCCGCCTGGGCTAGCGGGGGACAGCAAGAGACCCAGTACTTC
- TRBJ2-7 - TRBV29-1 CSVEATAGYRDEQYF TGCAGCGTTGAAGCCACTGCCGGTTACCGAGACGAGCAGTACTTC
- TRBJ2-1 - TRBV3-1/TRBV3-2 CASSQDLSVEQFF TGTGCCAGCAGCCAAGATCTCAGCGTTGAGCAGTTCTTC
- TRBJ2-6 - TRBV3-1/TRBV3-2 CASSLTVSGANVLTF TGTGCCAGCAGTCTTACAGTCTCTGGGGCCAACGTCCTGACTTTC
- TRBJ2-2 TRBD2 TRBV10-2 CASSSRGGNTGELFF TGCGCCAGCAGTAGTCGGGGGGGGAACACCGGGGAGCTGTTTTTT
- TRBJ2-5 TRBD2 TRBV2 CASSPGGTSGETQYF TGTGCCAGCAGTCCGGGGGGTACTAGCGGGGAGACCCAGTACTTC